This T cell receptor beta chain derives from a study of blood T cell repertoires in COVID-19. Study-wide context: Some COVID-19 samples were acute and others convalescent; all came from the United States, Italy and Spain. PBMCs, B-cell-depleted T cells, or T cells provided the cDNA or gDNA that made up the material.

Trimming pared 8 bases from V and 3 bases from J, leaving 10 bases between. Germline CDR1 and CDR2: KGHDR and SFDVKD. The CDR3 sequence is 13 residues long. How the authors handled the data: Counts of nucleated cells, estimated from reference gene primer amplification, were obtained. Method: immunoSEQ multiplex PCR; TCRdb's copy keeps in-frame clones and lacks some. The V and J calls and the clone size are those of that table, but D and trimming were determined from the DNA. The data hold 200,000 to 250,000 clones, with around 86% observed a single time. This sequence joins TRBV24-1 and TRBJ2-1, with a possible D match to TRBD1 (5 bases). This sequence originates from a man aged 25-40 years who had recovered from COVID-19. The sequencing sample was made of peripheral blood. This chain's CDR3 is CATTQGGYNEQFF. In DNA, the CDR3 is TGTGCCACCACCCAGGGCGGCTACAATGAGCAGTTCTTC.